These 7 T cell receptor beta chains were all obtained from the same sample, sequenced in a study of Graves' ophthalmopathy and Graves' hyperthyroidism listed by TCRdb under 2018. These reads were obtained on an Illumina HiSeq 2000. For repertoire sequencing, the TCR beta CDR3 regions were amplified from RNA transcripts. A first-round RT-PCR used HTBI primers with the Qiagen OneStep RT-PCR kit, followed by a second-round multiplex PCR, size selection and purification. The public reads were reprocessed in TCRdb via fastp at Q25 and MiXCR, keeping in-frame beta chains. Each record represents a unique CDR3 protein, reported with the most common genes and DNA among its rows. A total of hundreds of thousands of distinct CDR3 sequences appear in this sample, 22% of them only once. More than 5.5% of the sample rests with the top ten. Sequenced sample: peripheral blood. The receptors shown here come from a woman between 18 and 30 years old with stable Graves' hyperthyroidism. Some clones in this sample may be carry-over from other donors' samples. Donor details come from another sample of the same person, matched by shared clones.

This clonotype was counted at least ten times. V and J are TRBV20-1 and TRBJ1-6; no reliable D call. V was pared by 0 bases and J by 3 bases, with 12 bases between. The CDR3 runs to 16 residues. Germline V lookup: CDR1 DFQATT, CDR2 SNEGSKA (reference sequence). CDR3 sequence reads: CSARDPRGIYNSPLHF. In DNA form, the CDR3 reads TGCAGTGCTAGAGACCCCCGGGGAATCTATAATTCACCCCTCCACTTT.

This clonotype appeared many times. The chain joins TRBV7-6 to TRBJ2-7; 11 bases match TRBD2. This CDR3 is built from 18 residues. The V segment lost 2 bases and the J segment 6 bases; nucleotides outside the gene matches: 15. CDR1 SGHVS and CDR2 FNYEAQ come from the germline V gene. The CDR3 spells CASSLKVLAGGPPPEQYF. The CDR3 nucleotides are TGTGCCAGCAGCTTAAAGGTGCTAGCGGGAGGCCCCCCACCCGAGCAGTACTTC.

This clonotype was detected ten times or more. This chain links TRBV15 with TRBJ1-1; a possible D gene is TRBD1 (6 bases). V was pared by 1 base and J by 1 base, with 13 bases between. The CDR3 runs 16 residues. Looked up from germline, CDR1 is LNHNV and CDR2 is YYDKDF (reference sequence). The CDR3 DNA follows: TGTGCCACCAGCAGAGTAGGGGGGGCCGCGAACACTGAAGCTTTCTTT. Encoded protein: CATSRVGGAANTEAFF.

This clonotype was detected a few times. The rearrangement joins TRBV6-2 or TRBV6-3 to TRBJ1-6; 9 bases align to TRBD1. The V and J ends lost 6 bases and 5 bases, in that order; junction bases with no gene match: 8. From germline, CDR1 is MNHEY and CDR2 SVGEGT. The CDR3 sequence is 16 residues long. The CDR3 loop reads CASSRGQGSHNSPLHF. In nucleotides, the CDR3 is TGTGCCAGCAGCCGGGGACAGGGAAGTCATAATTCACCCCTCCACTTT.

This rearrangement joins TRBV6-1 to TRBJ1-2; 7 bases align to TRBD1. The CDR3 sequence is 14 residues long. Germline CDR1 and CDR2: MNHNS and SASEGT. The V segment lost 6 bases and the J segment 4 bases; nucleotides outside the gene matches: 8. The DNA of the CDR3 is TGTGCCAGCAGGAATGACAGGGACGGCTATGGCTACACCTTC. Its translation is CASRNDRDGYGYTF.

V and J are TRBV12-3 or TRBV12-4 and TRBJ2-7, with D unclear. V was trimmed by 3 bases and J by 3 bases, leaving 12 bases between them. This CDR3 region has 14 residues. The CDR3 nucleotides read TGTGCCAGCAGTTTTGGGCTTTGGGACTACGAGCAGTACTTC. Its protein is CASSFGLWDYEQYF.

Turning to this clonotype: One end of the junction does not line up with germline, which may come from a read error. The rearrangement links TRBV6-1 to TRBJ1-2; the match to TRBD1 covers 10 bases. Germline V gives CDR1 MNHNS, CDR2 SASEGT. This CDR3 has 16 residues. CDR3 DNA: TGTGCCAGCAGGTTGACAGGGGGCGCGACGATACATGGCTACAGGTTC. Encoded protein: CASRLTGGATIHGYRF.